Shown below are 2 T cell receptor beta chains from a single sample sequenced in a study of blood T cells in healthy people across ages. Primed by a sample-barcoded 5' primer and a J-beta primer mix, a second PCR proceeded for roughly 7 to 11 cycles. Via MiXCR, TCRdb re-called the 5' RACE reads, giving one row per CDR3 protein. The sample has around 800,000 distinct CDR3 sequences, approximately 48% seen once; the top ten hold 15% to 25%. Source material: blood. The receptors were sampled from a man aged 55 to 70 in good health.

As for this clonotype: One end of the junction fails to match germline, which may point to a read error. This chain connects TRBV7-9 to TRBJ1-1; D is possibly TRBD1 (6 bases). The CDR3 contains 12 residues. Germline CDR1 and CDR2: SEHNR and FQNEAQ (reference sequence). Written as DNA, the CDR3 is TGTGCCAGCAGGTTAGGGGGAACTGAAGCTTTCTTT. It yields the protein CASRLGGTEAFF.

The J gene is TRBJ2-7, the V gene TRBV12-3 or TRBV12-4; TRBD1 matches 9 bases. The ends lost 6 bases at V and 5 bases at J; junction bases unmatched: 5. The CDR3 sequence is 13 residues long. This CDR3 reads CASRRTGDDEQYF. CDR3 nucleotides: TGTGCCAGCAGGCGGACAGGGGACGACGAGCAGTACTTC.